Presented here are 6 T cell receptor beta chains from one specimen sequenced in a study of follicular helper T cells after annual influenza vaccination. Specified time point: 2014-2015 season, 7 days after vaccination. Assay used: immunoSEQ multiplex PCR; TCRdb lists only in-frame clones, some missing. This sample has 12,000 to 15,000 clones, with less than 85% found just once. The sample in question was CXCR5+ CD38- circulating T follicular helper cells from blood, obtained 7 days after influenza vaccination. Stated subset: circulating Tfh, non-naive CD4+CXCR5+PD-1+ (ICOS+CD38+ or ICOS-CD38-). All receptors come from an adult who received the influenza vaccine.

The chain uses TRBV19 and TRBJ1-5, with 8 bases fitting TRBD1. Trimming at V came to 8 bases and at J to 0 bases, leaving 9 bases not matched to a gene. The germline CDR1 and CDR2 sequences are LNHDA and SQIVND (reference sequence). There are 16 residues in the CDR3. The CDR3 nucleotides read TGTGCCAGTGAAATCGGGACAGGTTATAGCAATCAGCCCCAGCATTTT. Its protein is CASEIGTGYSNQPQHF. Variable domain in full (rest from reference TRBV19 and TRBJ1-5): DGGITQSPKYLFRKEGQNVTLSCEQNLNHDAMYWYRQDPGQGLRLIYYSQIVNDFQKGDIAEGYSVSREKKESFPLTVTSAQKNPTAFYLCASEIGTGYSNQPQHFGDGTRLSIL.

The chain combines TRBV19 with TRBJ1-2, with D maybe TRBD1 (5 bases). This CDR3 is built from 13 residues. CDR1 is LNHDA and CDR2 is SQIVND in the germline V gene (reference sequence). V was clipped by 3 bases and J by 8 bases, with 13 bases between them. The CDR3 DNA follows: TGTGCCAGTAGTATGGGGGGATCGGGAGGCTACACCTTC. Residues: CASSMGGSGGYTF.

The rearrangement joins TRBV20-1 to TRBJ1-1, with 9 bases aligning to TRBD1. This CDR3 is built from 11 residues. With V trimmed by 5 bases and J by 11 bases, 6 bases remained unmatched. Germline-derived CDR1 and CDR2 are DFQATT and SNEGSKA (reference sequence). CDR3 loop: CSAVDRGGAFF. The CDR3 DNA reads as TGCAGTGCTGTGGACAGGGGCGGCGCTTTCTTT.

This rearrangement joins TRBV11-2 to TRBJ1-6; 9 positions agree with TRBD1. The CDR3 covers 14 residues. Germline CDR1 SGHAT, CDR2 FQNNGV. V shed 5 bases, J shed 8 bases, and the junction held 4 bases outside the gene matches. CDR3 amino acids: CASSGWDRDSPLHF. CDR3 nucleotide sequence: TGTGCCAGCAGCGGATGGGACAGGGATTCACCCCTCCACTTT.

The J gene is TRBJ2-3, the V gene TRBV6-6; the match to TRBD2 covers 11 bases. This CDR3 comprises 16 residues. The ends lost 6 bases at V and 2 bases at J; junction bases unmatched: 7. Per germline, CDR1 MNHNY and CDR2 SVGAGI (reference sequence). For the CDR3, the DNA is TGTGCCAGCAGAGGGACTAGCGGACGTACCACAGATACGCAGTATTTT. The encoded protein is CASRGTSGRTTDTQYF.

J is TRBJ2-6 and V is TRBV6-5, with unresolved D. This CDR3 contains 15 residues. V shed 2 bases and J shed 4 bases, with 9 bases lying between them. Germline V gene data show CDR1 as MNHEY and CDR2 as SVGAGI. DNA for the CDR3: TGTGCCAGCAGTTACGGAGAGTCCGGGGCCAACGTCCTGACTTTC. It encodes CASSYGESGANVLTF.